The 26 T cell receptor beta chains below were found in one sample sequenced in a study of T cell responses to AZD1222 COVID-19 vaccine. Clones were read by immunoSEQ multiplex PCR, and TCRdb kept only the in-frame ones, dropping some. The sample lists fewer than 150,000 clones; 75% to 90% were seen once. The source was peripheral blood, collected on day 0 of AZD1222 vaccination. These receptors all stem from an adult in good health.

The chain uses TRBV7-9 and TRBJ2-2; unclear D gene. The CDR3 sequence is 14 residues long. CDR1 and CDR2 from the germline V gene are SEHNR and FQNEAQ (reference sequence). Trimming removed 3 bases from V and 0 bases from J, with 5 bases in between. The CDR3 here is CASSLDPNTGELFF. The DNA of the CDR3 is TGTGCCAGCAGCTTGGATCCGAACACCGGGGAGCTGTTTTTT.

This chain connects TRBV4-2 to TRBJ1-5, with D maybe TRBD1 (6 bases). The germline CDR1 and CDR2 sequences are LGHNA and YNFKEQ. Trimming cost V 0 bases and J 7 bases, with 10 bases left between them. CDR3 length equals 14 residues. As DNA, the CDR3 is TGTGCCAGCAGCCAAGAAACAGGGAGCCAGCCCCAGCATTTT. Translation gives CASSQETGSQPQHF.

This rearrangement joins TRBV5-6 to TRBJ1-2; 9 bases are a match to TRBD1. CDR3 size: 15 residues. The V and J ends lost 4 bases and 3 bases, in that order; junction bases with no gene match: 7. CDR1 is SGHDT, CDR2 YYEEEE, per germline. The CDR3: CASSDGTGRHYGYTF. The CDR3 nucleotides are TGTGCCAGCAGCGATGGGACAGGGCGGCACTATGGCTACACCTTC.

This clone was seen once. The rearrangement joins TRBV4-1 to TRBJ2-6; 7 positions match TRBD1. Germline V gene sequence: CDR1 MGHRA, CDR2 YSYEKL. The CDR3 spans 18 residues. V was pared by 3 bases and J by 0 bases, with 8 bases of the junction left unmatched. CDR3 nucleotides: TGCGCCAGCAGCCACACCAGGGGGTCCGTCTCTGGGGCCAACGTCCTGACTTTC. It specifies CASSHTRGSVSGANVLTF.

The CDR3 protein is CASSLEQGNQPQHF. DNA for the CDR3: TGTGCCAGCAGTCTCGAACAGGGGAATCAGCCCCAGCATTTT. The chain uses TRBV27 and TRBJ1-5, with TRBD1 matching 7 bases. The CDR3 extends over 14 amino acids. Germline V gene lookup returns CDR1 MNHEY and CDR2 SMNVEV (reference sequence). The J segment lost 4 bases and the V segment lost 5 bases, leaving 5 bases of the junction unmatched.

The chain carries TRBV5-6 and TRBJ2-1; D might be TRBD1 or TRBD2, each matching 5 bases. The CDR3 length is 13 residues. Germline V gene data show CDR1 as SGHDT and CDR2 as YYEEEE. V shed 3 bases and J shed 7 bases, with 11 bases lying between them. CDR3 amino acids: CASSSGASNEQFF. In DNA, the CDR3 is TGTGCCAGCAGCTCCGGGGCTAGTAATGAGCAGTTCTTC.

The CDR3 region is CASTQHPGQGARDGYTF. The CDR3 region has the DNA TGTGCCAGCACCCAGCACCCCGGACAGGGGGCTCGGGATGGCTACACCTTC. The gene calls are TRBV28 and TRBJ1-2, with TRBD1 identical over 11 bases. The CDR3 runs 17 residues. The V gene end was trimmed by 7 bases and the J gene end by 6 bases; junction bases not matched to a gene: 16. Germline V gene sequence: CDR1 MDHEN, CDR2 SYDVKM.

This chain connects TRBV18 to TRBJ1-6; no clear D gene. The ends were cut back, 3 bases at V and 9 bases at J, with 12 bases in the middle. The germline V gene has CDR1 KGHSH and CDR2 LQKENI. The CDR3 loop spans 14 amino acids. CDR3 sequence (DNA): TGTGCCAGCTCACCGAACCCAGTAGGTTCACCCCTCCACTTT. Its translation: CASSPNPVGSPLHF.

V usage is TRBV29-1 and J usage is TRBJ1-1; no clear D. This CDR3 has 12 amino acids. Germline V gene sequence: CDR1 SQVTM, CDR2 ANQGSEA. With 5 bases removed from V and 4 bases from J, the gap between germline ends came to 11 bases. The DNA for the CDR3 is TGCAGCGTTTCCGATTCTGCCACTGAAGCTTTCTTT. This gives the protein CSVSDSATEAFF.

This clone was picked up one time. The rearrangement joins TRBV11-2 to TRBJ2-4; D is tentatively TRBD1 or TRBD2 (5 bases each). From germline, CDR1 is SGHAT and CDR2 FQNNGV. The CDR3 totals 14 residues. V was pared by 1 base and J by 8 bases, with 12 bases between. CDR3 DNA: TGTGCCAGCAGCTTAGCCCATATGGGGGACATTCAGTACTTC. This codes for CASSLAHMGDIQYF.

The chain carries TRBV19 and TRBJ1-3, with D hard to call. V was cut by 5 bases and J by 1 base, with 15 bases left in between. CDR3 length equals 16 residues. Germline-derived CDR1 and CDR2 are LNHDA and SQIVND (reference sequence). The CDR3 DNA sequence: TGTGCCAGTAGTCCTCCCGGACCGTTGTCTGGAAACACCATATATTTT. Amino acids: CASSPPGPLSGNTIYF.

The CDR3 is CASSDRARGGYTF. DNA of the CDR3: TGTGCCAGCAGTGACAGGGCCAGGGGCGGCTACACCTTC. The V call is TRBV6-1, the J call TRBJ1-2; D perhaps matches TRBD1 (6 bases). The germline V gene encodes CDR1 MNHNS and CDR2 SASEGT. The CDR3 covers 13 residues. V lost 3 bases and J 8 bases, leaving 13 bases between the germline ends.

The genes are TRBV11-2 and TRBJ1-6; 9 bases are a match to TRBD1. The CDR3 loop spans 15 amino acids. The germline CDR1 and CDR2 sequences are SGHAT and FQNNGV. V dropped 6 bases and J dropped 9; count of bases not matched to a gene: 9. DNA of the CDR3: TGTGCCAGCAGGGTAGGGACAGGGTATGTTTCACCCCTCCACTTT. It codes for CASRVGTGYVSPLHF.

In this sample, this clone turned up once. The rearrangement links TRBV27 to TRBJ1-1; D perhaps matches TRBD1 (5 bases). The CDR3 extends over 18 amino acids. Germline assignment: CDR1 MNHEY and CDR2 SMNVEV (reference sequence). The V and J ends lost 4 bases and 0 bases respectively, with 21 bases between them. Written as DNA, the CDR3 is TGTGCCAGCAGTTCACTAAGGACAATGACCCAGATGAACACTGAAGCTTTCTTT. This encodes CASSSLRTMTQMNTEAFF.

V gene TRBV6-5 combines with J gene TRBJ2-5; D is unresolved. There are 13 residues in the CDR3. CDR1 and CDR2 from the germline V gene are MNHEY and SVGAGI. Deletions cut 6 bases from V and 2 bases from J, with 10 bases between. CDR3 protein: CASSRSPQETQYF. CDR3 nucleotide sequence: TGTGCCAGCAGCCGGAGCCCTCAAGAGACCCAGTACTTC.

In this sample, this clone turned up a few times. This chain links TRBV27 with TRBJ2-1; 9 bases agree with TRBD2. CDR3 length: 19 residues. Losses at the gene ends were 4 bases for V and 6 bases for J; bases not matched to a gene: 19. Germline lookup yields CDR1 MNHEY and CDR2 SMNVEV (reference sequence). The CDR3 loop is CASSWKIGLAGRLGNEQFF. In nucleotides, the CDR3 is TGTGCCAGCAGTTGGAAGATCGGGCTAGCGGGGCGTTTGGGCAATGAGCAGTTCTTC.

The chain combines TRBV5-4 with TRBJ1-1, with a possible D match to TRBD1 (5 bases). The CDR3 is made up of 14 amino acids. Per the germline V gene, CDR1 is SGHNT and CDR2 is YYREEE (reference sequence). Trimming stripped 4 bases from V and 1 base from J, with 11 bases between. The CDR3 DNA follows: TGTGCCAGCAGCCCTCATCAGGGGAACACTGAAGCTTTCTTT. Residues: CASSPHQGNTEAFF.

The rearrangement joins TRBV3-1 (or the pseudogene TRBV3-2) to TRBJ2-3; 8 positions agree with TRBD2. The germline V gene encodes CDR1 LGHDT and CDR2 YNNKEL (reference sequence). This CDR3 spans 17 amino acids. The junction had 8 bases not matched to a gene; V was cut back by 3 bases and J by 0 bases. The chain's CDR3 is CASSHLWGGGSTDTQYF. The CDR3 DNA reads TGTGCCAGCAGCCACCTGTGGGGCGGGGGGAGCACAGATACGCAGTATTTT.

This chain's CDR3 is CATSNHPGGVGYGYTF. The DNA of the CDR3 is TGTGCCACCAGTAACCATCCGGGAGGGGTGGGGTATGGCTACACCTTC. This rearrangement joins TRBV15 to TRBJ1-2, with D maybe TRBD1 (5 bases). Trimming took off 6 bases at V and 5 bases at J, with 22 bases between the two ends. This CDR3 region has 16 residues. Looked up from germline, CDR1 is LNHNV and CDR2 is YYDKDF (reference sequence).

In its sample, this clone was seen once. The chain joins TRBV11-2 to TRBJ2-3; no definite D call. Per germline, CDR1 SGHAT and CDR2 FQNNGV. This CDR3 has 11 amino acids. V was clipped by 5 bases and J by 3 bases, with 3 bases between them. CDR3 nucleotide sequence: TGTGCCAGCAGCCGGACAGATACGCAGTATTTT. Protein: CASSRTDTQYF.

This clone was observed once. The chain couples TRBV6-2 or TRBV6-3 to TRBJ2-2; 11 nucleotides align to TRBD1. Germline CDR1 MNHEY, CDR2 SVGEGT. The length of the CDR3 is 14 residues. The V segment lost 6 bases and the J segment 8 bases; nucleotides outside the gene matches: 5. The CDR3 coding sequence is TGTGCCAGCAGCCAGGACAGGGGGCAAGGGGAGCTGTTTTTT. Protein: CASSQDRGQGELFF.

CDR3: CAISEGAMGEKLFF. The CDR3 nucleotides read TGTGCCATCAGTGAGGGGGCCATGGGAGAAAAACTGTTTTTT. V and J are TRBV10-3 and TRBJ1-4; possible D gene TRBD1, 5 bases. Trimming pared 2 bases from V and 8 bases from J, leaving 12 bases between. Germline lookup yields CDR1 ENHRY and CDR2 SYGVKD. The CDR3 loop spans 14 amino acids.

The chain uses TRBV19 and TRBJ2-1; D call uncertain. This CDR3 spans 16 amino acids. Germline V gives CDR1 LNHDA, CDR2 SQIVND (reference sequence). Trimming cost V 9 bases and J 5 bases, with 23 bases left between them. This CDR3 reads CASMVGISPRHNEQFF. Written as DNA, the CDR3 is TGTGCCAGCATGGTGGGGATATCTCCTCGGCACAATGAGCAGTTCTTC.

The chain couples TRBV19 to TRBJ2-5; unclear D gene. The V and J ends lost 0 bases and 2 bases respectively, with 19 bases between them. There are 18 residues in the CDR3. Germline CDR1 is LNHDA and CDR2 is SQIVND (reference sequence). The CDR3 nucleotides read TGTGCCAGTAGTATAGACCCCTTAGGTGCCAGTAGGCAAGAGACCCAGTACTTC. Translating gives CASSIDPLGASRQETQYF.

The rearrangement joins TRBV30 to TRBJ1-2, with D perhaps matching TRBD1 (5 bases). The CDR3 consists of 13 residues. V lost 7 bases to trimming and J lost 8 bases, with 20 bases between them. Germline assignment: CDR1 GTSNPN and CDR2 SVGIG (reference sequence). CDR3 in DNA: TGTGCCTCCCCGCTACCGGGGGATGGGGGCTACACCTTC. Residues: CASPLPGDGGYTF.

V and J are TRBV28 and TRBJ1-5; 7 bases line up with TRBD1. The CDR3 totals 13 residues. The V and J ends lost 7 bases and 4 bases, in that order; junction bases with no gene match: 4. Germline V lookup: CDR1 MDHEN, CDR2 SYDVKM. This CDR3 reads CASKQGGNQPQHF. CDR3 bases: TGTGCCAGCAAGCAGGGGGGGAATCAGCCCCAGCATTTT.